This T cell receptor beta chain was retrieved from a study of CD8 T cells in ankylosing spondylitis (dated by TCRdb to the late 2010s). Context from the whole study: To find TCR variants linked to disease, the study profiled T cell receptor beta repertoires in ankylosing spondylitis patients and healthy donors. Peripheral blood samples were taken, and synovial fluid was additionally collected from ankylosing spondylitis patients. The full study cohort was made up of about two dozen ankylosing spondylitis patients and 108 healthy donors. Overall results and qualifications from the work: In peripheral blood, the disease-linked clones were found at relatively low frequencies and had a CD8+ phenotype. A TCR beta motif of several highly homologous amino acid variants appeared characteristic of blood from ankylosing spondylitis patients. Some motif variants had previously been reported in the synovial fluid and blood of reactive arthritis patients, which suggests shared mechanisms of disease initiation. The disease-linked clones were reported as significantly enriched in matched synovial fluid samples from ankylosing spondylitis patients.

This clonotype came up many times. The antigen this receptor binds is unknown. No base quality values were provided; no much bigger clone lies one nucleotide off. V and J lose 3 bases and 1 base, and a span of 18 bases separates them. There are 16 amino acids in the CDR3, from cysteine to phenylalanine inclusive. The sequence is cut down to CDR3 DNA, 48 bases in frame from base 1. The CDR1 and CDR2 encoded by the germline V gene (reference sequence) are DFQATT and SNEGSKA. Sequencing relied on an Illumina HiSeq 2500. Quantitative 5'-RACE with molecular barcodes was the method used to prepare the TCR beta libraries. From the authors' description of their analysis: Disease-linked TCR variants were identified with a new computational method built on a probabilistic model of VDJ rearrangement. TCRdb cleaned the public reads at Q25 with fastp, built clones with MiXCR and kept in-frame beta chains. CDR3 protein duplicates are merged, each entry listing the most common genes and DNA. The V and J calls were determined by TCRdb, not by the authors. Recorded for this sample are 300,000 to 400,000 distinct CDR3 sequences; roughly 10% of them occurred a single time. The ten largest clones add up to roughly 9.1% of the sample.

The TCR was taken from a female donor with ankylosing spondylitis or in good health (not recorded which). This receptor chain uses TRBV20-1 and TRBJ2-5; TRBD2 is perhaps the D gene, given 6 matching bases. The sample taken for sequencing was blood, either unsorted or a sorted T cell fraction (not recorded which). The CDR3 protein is CSASWGVAVSQETQYF. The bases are TGCAGTGCTAGTTGGGGAGTAGCGGTTTCCCAAGAGACCCAGTACTTC.